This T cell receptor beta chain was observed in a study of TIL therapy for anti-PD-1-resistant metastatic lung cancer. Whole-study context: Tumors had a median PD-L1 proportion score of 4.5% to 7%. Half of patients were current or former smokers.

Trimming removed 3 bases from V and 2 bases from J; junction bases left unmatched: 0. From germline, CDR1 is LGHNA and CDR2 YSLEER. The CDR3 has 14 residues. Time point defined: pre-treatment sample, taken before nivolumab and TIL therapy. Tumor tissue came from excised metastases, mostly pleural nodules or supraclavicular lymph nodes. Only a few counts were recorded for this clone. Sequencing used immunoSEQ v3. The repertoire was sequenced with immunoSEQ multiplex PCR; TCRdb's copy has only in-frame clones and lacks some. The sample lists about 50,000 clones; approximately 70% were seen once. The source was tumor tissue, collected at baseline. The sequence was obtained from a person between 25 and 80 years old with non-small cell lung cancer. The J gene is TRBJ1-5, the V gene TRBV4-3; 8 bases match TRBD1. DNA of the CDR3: TGCGCCAGCAGCCAGACAGGGGGCAATCAGCCCCAGCATTTT. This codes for CASSQTGGNQPQHF.